A selection of T cell receptor beta chains follows, all from one sample in a study of blood T cell repertoires in COVID-19. Some clones are missing from TCRdb's copy, which holds only in-frame ones; the method was immunoSEQ multiplex PCR. The profile covers roughly 380,000 clones, with around 84% appearing a single time and roughly 3.6% taken by the ten largest. Sample: peripheral blood. The receptor set was obtained from a woman between 18 and 29 years old with acute or convalescent COVID-19. Both conserved end residues are part of each CDR3. A D gene is named only where the DNA matches it firmly. Rows may omit the clone size; those that give it use once, few, many or a size class.

TRBV5-1	NA	NA	16	TRBJ1-3	CASSPRSPGTGNTIYF	TGCGCCAGCAGCCCAAGGTCCCCAGGGACTGGAAACACCATATATTTT
TRBV19	TRBD1	NA	15	TRBJ1-5	CASSPTGGTHQPQHF	TGTGCCAGTAGTCCCACAGGGGGCACCCATCAGCCCCAGCATTTT
TRBV3-1/TRBV3-2	NA	NA	16	TRBJ1-2	CASSQDFGGWLYGYTF	TGTGCCAGCAGCCAAGATTTTGGGGGGTGGTTATATGGCTACACCTTC
TRBV5-1	NA	NA	15	TRBJ2-1	CASSFSGTDYNEQFF	TGCGCCAGCAGCTTTAGCGGGACAGATTACAATGAGCAGTTCTTC
TRBV28	TRBD1	NA	15	TRBJ2-6	CASSKGAQGANVLTF	TGTGCCAGCAGTAAGGGGGCGCAGGGGGCCAACGTCCTGACTTTC
TRBV11-3	NA	NA	15	TRBJ2-7	CASSLDTGPGYEQYF	TGTGCCAGCAGCTTAGATACAGGTCCGGGCTACGAGCAGTACTTC
TRBV12-3/TRBV12-4	NA	NA	13	TRBJ1-1	CASTLFGIGEAFF	TGTGCCAGCACCCTCTTTGGTATCGGTGAAGCTTTCTTT
TRBV18	NA	NA	13	TRBJ1-4	CASSPMADEKLFF	TGTGCCAGCTCACCTATGGCAGATGAAAAACTGTTTTTT
TRBV2	NA	few	11	TRBJ1-6	CAGTNNSPLHF	TGTGCCGGGACAAATAATTCACCCCTCCACTTT
TRBV19	TRBD1	NA	14	TRBJ1-6	CASSINRGRSPLHF	TGTGCCAGTAGTATTAACAGGGGGCGTTCACCCCTCCACTTT
TRBV28	TRBD2	NA	16	TRBJ2-5	CASSFMASGMLETQYF	TGTGCCAGCAGTTTTATGGCTAGCGGGATGTTAGAGACCCAGTACTTC
TRBV28	TRBD1	NA	14	TRBJ2-7	CASSSPGTAYEQYF	TGTGCCAGCAGTTCCCCCGGGACAGCCTACGAGCAGTACTTC
TRBV5-6	NA	NA	11	TRBJ2-3	CASSLADTQYF	TGTGCCAGCAGCTTGGCTGATACGCAGTATTTT
TRBV19	NA	NA	15	TRBJ1-1	CASSTPRDTNTEAFF	TGTGCCAGTAGTACCCCCCGGGACACCAACACTGAAGCTTTCTTT
TRBV28	NA	NA	14	TRBJ1-1	CASSRTISNTEAFF	TGTGCCAGCAGTCGGACAATTTCTAACACTGAAGCTTTCTTT
TRBV19	NA	once	14	TRBJ1-2	CASSIDPGPYGYTF	TGTGCCAGTAGTATAGATCCAGGGCCATATGGCTACACCTTC
TRBV4-2	TRBD2	NA	17	TRBJ2-3	CASSPESGGGNTDTQYF	TGTGCCAGCAGCCCGGAGAGCGGGGGGGGAAACACAGATACGCAGTATTTT
TRBV24-1	NA	once	14	TRBJ1-2	CATSSGSANYGYTF	TGTGCCACCAGTTCCGGGAGCGCTAACTATGGCTACACCTTC
TRBV5-1	TRBD2	once	14	TRBJ2-3	CASSLGTSADTQYF	TGCGCCAGCAGCTTGGGGACTAGTGCAGATACGCAGTATTTT
TRBV5-4	TRBD1	NA	13	TRBJ2-7	CASSPRQGNEQYF	TGTGCCAGCAGCCCACGACAGGGGAACGAGCAGTACTTC
TRBV27	NA	NA	13	TRBJ1-1	CASSLGRNTEAFF	TGTGCCAGCAGTTTGGGGAGAAACACTGAAGCTTTCTTT
TRBV11-2	TRBD2	NA	16	TRBJ2-1	CASSLATLAAYNEQFF	TGTGCCAGCAGCTTAGCGACCCTAGCGGCGTACAATGAGCAGTTCTTC
TRBV13	TRBD2	NA	15	TRBJ2-5	CASSLGSGRGETQYF	TGTGCCAGCAGCTTAGGCTCTGGGAGGGGCGAGACCCAGTACTTC
TRBV2	TRBD2	NA	15	TRBJ2-7	CASSEVLAGAYEQYF	TGTGCCAGCAGTGAAGTCCTAGCGGGGGCCTACGAGCAGTACTTC
TRBV7-6	NA	many	15	TRBJ2-3	CASSDPETDTDTQYF	TGTGCCAGCAGCGACCCCGAGACAGACACAGATACGCAGTATTTT
TRBV13	TRBD1	NA	16	TRBJ2-1	CASSNPRGRPGNEQFF	TGTGCCAGCAGCAACCCTAGGGGGCGCCCGGGCAATGAGCAGTTCTTC
TRBV18	NA	NA	12	TRBJ1-3	CASSPYQNTIYF	TGTGCCAGCTCACCATATCAGAACACCATATATTTT
TRBV13	TRBD1	NA	16	TRBJ2-1	CASSLVGTGASDEQFF	TGTGCCAGCAGCTTAGTCGGGACAGGGGCGAGCGATGAGCAGTTCTTC
TRBV5-1	TRBD2	NA	16	TRBJ2-7	CASSLGTSGGAYEQYF	TGCGCCAGCAGCTTGGGAACTAGCGGGGGGGCCTACGAGCAGTACTTC
TRBV5-1	TRBD1	once	13	TRBJ2-3	CASSEGGEDTQYF	TGCGCCAGCAGTGAAGGGGGCGAGGATACGCAGTATTTT
TRBV12-5	TRBD1	NA	15	TRBJ2-5	CASGPGQGVQETQYF	TGTGCTAGTGGTCCCGGACAGGGGGTTCAAGAGACCCAGTACTTC
TRBV23-1	TRBD2	NA	15	TRBJ2-7	CASSQSPLAYYEQYF	TGCGCCAGCAGTCAATCCCCACTAGCGTACTACGAGCAGTACTTC
TRBV5-4	TRBD1	NA	15	TRBJ2-7	CASSSPGQGADEQYF	TGTGCCAGCAGCTCACCGGGACAGGGAGCAGACGAGCAGTACTTC
TRBV13	NA	NA	13	TRBJ1-2	CASSPPGSYGYTF	TGTGCCAGCAGCCCCCCAGGGTCCTATGGCTACACCTTC
TRBV19	NA	NA	15	TRBJ1-1	CASSIDQTARTEAFF	TGTGCCAGTAGTATAGATCAGACAGCCCGCACTGAAGCTTTCTTT
TRBV5-1	TRBD2	NA	13	TRBJ2-7	CASSLTREGEQYF	TGCGCCAGCAGCTTGACTAGGGAGGGCGAGCAGTACTTC
TRBV5-1	NA	NA	14	TRBJ1-5	CASSWGTGDQPQHF	TGCGCCAGCAGCTGGGGGACGGGGGATCAGCCCCAGCATTTT
TRBV27	TRBD1	few	17	TRBJ1-2	CASSLMLGTGIDYGYTF	TGTGCCAGCAGTTTAATGTTAGGGACAGGGATCGACTATGGCTACACCTTC
TRBV3-1/TRBV3-2	TRBD1	NA	19	TRBJ1-1	CASSQDPGTATWGDTEAFF	TGTGCCAGCAGCCAAGATCCAGGGACAGCAACTTGGGGGGACACTGAAGCTTTCTTT
TRBV27	NA	NA	14	TRBJ2-7	CASAPNRVSYEQYF	TGTGCCAGCGCCCCAAACAGGGTCTCCTACGAGCAGTACTTC
TRBV6-5	NA	NA	13	TRBJ2-5	CASSRQIQETQYF	TGTGCCAGCTCTAGACAGATCCAAGAGACCCAGTACTTC